This T cell receptor beta chain originates from a study of shared clonotypes between healthy human individuals. Study summary: Ranging from 18 to 49 in age, donors were two women and three men.

Regarding the study as a whole: Naive subsets tended to show greater estimated richness than memory subsets. Tissue TCR repertoires likely differ from these blood-only repertoires.

Naive-designated CD8 cells lacked CD45RO, were positively enriched for CCR7, and omitted terminally differentiated effector memory CD45RA+ cells. The donors, healthy adults who were HIV-negative, had experienced no recent acute infections or vaccinations. Method: immunoSEQ multiplex PCR; TCRdb's copy keeps in-frame clones and lacks some. The repertoire has hundreds of thousands of clones, 96% of them found once; the top ten carry approximately 0.1%. Per germline, CDR1 SEHNR and CDR2 FQNEAQ (reference sequence). This CDR3 has 14 amino acids. Trimming cost V 7 bases and J 4 bases, with 14 bases left between them. As regards this clone: The target antigen is unknown.

The clonotype originates from a woman in her 30s in good health. The sample comprised naive CD8+ T cells sorted from blood. The gene calls are TRBV7-9 and TRBJ1-3, with a possible D match to TRBD1 (5 bases). The CDR3 spells CASTTGGEGNTIYF. CDR3 in DNA: TGTGCCAGCACCACCGGGGGTGAAGGAAACACCATATATTTT.